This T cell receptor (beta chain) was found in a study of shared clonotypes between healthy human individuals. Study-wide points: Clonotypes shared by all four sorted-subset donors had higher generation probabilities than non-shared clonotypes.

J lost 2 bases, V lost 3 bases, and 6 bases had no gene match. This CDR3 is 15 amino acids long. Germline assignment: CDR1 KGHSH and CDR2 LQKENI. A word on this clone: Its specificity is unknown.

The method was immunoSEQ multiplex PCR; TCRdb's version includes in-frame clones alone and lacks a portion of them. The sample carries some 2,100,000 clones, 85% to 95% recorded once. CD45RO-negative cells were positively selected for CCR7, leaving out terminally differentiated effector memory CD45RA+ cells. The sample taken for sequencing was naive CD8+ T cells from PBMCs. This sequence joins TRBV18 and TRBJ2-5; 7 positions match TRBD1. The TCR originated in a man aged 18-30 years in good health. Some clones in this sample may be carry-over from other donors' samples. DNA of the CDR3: TGTGCCAGCTCACCCCGGGACAGACCTCAAGAGACCCAGTACTTC. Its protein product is CASSPRDRPQETQYF.